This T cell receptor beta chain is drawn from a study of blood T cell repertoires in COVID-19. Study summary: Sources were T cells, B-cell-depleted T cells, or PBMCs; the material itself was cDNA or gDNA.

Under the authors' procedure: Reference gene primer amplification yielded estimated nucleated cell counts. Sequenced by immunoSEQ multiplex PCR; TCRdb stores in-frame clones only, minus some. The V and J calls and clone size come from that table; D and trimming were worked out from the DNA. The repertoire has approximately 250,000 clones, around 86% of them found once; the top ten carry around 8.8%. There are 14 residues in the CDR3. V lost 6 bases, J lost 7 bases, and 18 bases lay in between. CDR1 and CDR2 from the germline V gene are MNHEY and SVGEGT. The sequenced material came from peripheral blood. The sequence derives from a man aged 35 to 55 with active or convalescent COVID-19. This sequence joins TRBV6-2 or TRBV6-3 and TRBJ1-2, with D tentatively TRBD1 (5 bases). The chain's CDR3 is CASSPQGLGAGYTF. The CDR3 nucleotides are TGTGCCAGCAGCCCCCAGGGTCTAGGGGCTGGCTACACCTTC.